This T cell receptor beta chain was sequenced in a study of blood T cell repertoires in COVID-19. Study context: The United States, Italy and Spain were the sources of the acute and convalescent COVID-19 samples.

Germline CDR1 is SGHRS and CDR2 is YFSETQ. V was pared by 4 bases and J by 8 bases, with 10 bases of the junction left unmatched. The CDR3 consists of 14 residues. The repertoire was sequenced with immunoSEQ multiplex PCR; TCRdb's copy has only in-frame clones and lacks some. This table has approximately 250,000 clones, over 90% appearing once. This chain joins TRBV5-1 and TRBJ2-3; TRBD1 matches at 7 bases. This sequence originates from a man aged 25-45 years with COVID-19, enrolled during active disease. The source material was peripheral blood. This chain's CDR3 is CASSDGQVFGTQYF. For the CDR3, the DNA is TGCGCCAGCAGCGACGGACAGGTTTTTGGTACGCAGTATTTT.